A selection of T cell receptor beta chains follows, all from one sample in a study of T cell responses to AZD1222 COVID-19 vaccine. Method: immunoSEQ multiplex PCR; TCRdb's copy keeps in-frame clones and lacks some. Of about 140,000 clones listed, 90% to 95% were seen once; the top ten hold more than 10%. Sequencing used peripheral blood, obtained after recovery from COVID-19. The receptors come from an adult who had recovered from COVID-19. The CDR3 runs from the conserved cysteine through the conserved F or W. A D gene is named only where the DNA matches it firmly.

j_gene: TRBJ1-2
d_gene: -
v_gene: TRBV5-4
CDR3aa: CASSLVASYGYTF
CDR3nt: TGTGCCAGCAGCTTGGTTGCCAGCTATGGCTACACCTTC

j_gene: TRBJ1-4
d_gene: -
v_gene: TRBV5-1
CDR3aa: CASSSASTEEKLFF
CDR3nt: TGCGCCAGCAGCTCCGCTTCGACGGAGGAAAAACTGTTTTTT

j_gene: TRBJ2-1
d_gene: TRBD2
v_gene: TRBV25-1
CDR3aa: CASSTNKWTSGDNEQFF
CDR3nt: TGTGCCAGCAGTACCAATAAGTGGACTAGCGGCGACAATGAGCAGTTCTTC

j_gene: TRBJ1-2
d_gene: -
v_gene: TRBV9
CDR3aa: CASSVEGRDYGYTF
CDR3nt: TGTGCCAGCAGCGTAGAGGGCAGGGACTATGGCTACACCTTC

j_gene: TRBJ1-5
d_gene: -
v_gene: TRBV7-2
CDR3aa: CASSLDSTNQPQHF
CDR3nt: TGTGCCAGCAGCTTAGATAGTACGAATCAGCCCCAGCATTTT

j_gene: TRBJ2-3
d_gene: TRBD2
v_gene: TRBV11-3
CDR3aa: CASSLLAGRAPRDTQYF
CDR3nt: TGTGCCAGCAGCTTACTAGCGGGACGGGCCCCACGAGATACGCAGTATTTT

j_gene: TRBJ2-2
d_gene: TRBD1
v_gene: TRBV28
CDR3aa: CASSTRQGTNTGELFF
CDR3nt: TGTGCCAGCAGTACCCGACAGGGGACCAACACCGGGGAGCTGTTTTTT

j_gene: TRBJ1-1
d_gene: -
v_gene: TRBV11-2
CDR3aa: CASSLEFTWAEAFF
CDR3nt: TGTGCCAGCAGCTTAGAATTCACCTGGGCTGAAGCTTTCTTT

j_gene: TRBJ1-2
d_gene: -
v_gene: TRBV5-6
CDR3aa: CASSTPITGSYGYTF
CDR3nt: TGTGCCAGCAGCACGCCAATTACAGGCAGCTATGGCTACACCTTC

j_gene: TRBJ2-2
d_gene: TRBD1
v_gene: TRBV5-1
CDR3aa: CASSLLIRTGVNTGELFF
CDR3nt: TGCGCCAGCAGCTTGCTTATACGGACAGGGGTAAACACCGGGGAGCTGTTTTTT

j_gene: TRBJ1-6
d_gene: TRBD1
v_gene: TRBV5-5
CDR3aa: CASSAGTGGNSPLHF
CDR3nt: TGTGCCAGCAGCGCCGGGACAGGGGGTAATTCACCCCTCCACTTT

j_gene: TRBJ2-6
d_gene: -
v_gene: TRBV7-6
CDR3aa: CASSLRETGGSGANVLTF
CDR3nt: TGTGCCAGCAGCTTAAGAGAGACAGGAGGATCTGGGGCCAACGTCCTGACTTTC

j_gene: TRBJ2-3
d_gene: TRBD2
v_gene: TRBV13
CDR3aa: CASSLGRAGGPQEDTQYF
CDR3nt: TGTGCCAGCAGCCTCGGACGAGCGGGAGGGCCTCAAGAAGATACGCAGTATTTT

j_gene: TRBJ2-1
d_gene: -
v_gene: TRBV15
CDR3aa: CATSPGARSYNEQFF
CDR3nt: TGTGCCACCAGCCCGGGGGCTCGCTCCTACAATGAGCAGTTCTTC

j_gene: TRBJ2-7
d_gene: -
v_gene: TRBV19
CDR3aa: CASSNRDYEQYF
CDR3nt: TGTGCCAGTAGTAACCGGGACTACGAGCAGTACTTC

j_gene: TRBJ1-1
d_gene: TRBD1
v_gene: TRBV5-1
CDR3aa: CASSFRTGGGWNTEAFF
CDR3nt: TGCGCCAGCAGCTTTCGGACAGGGGGCGGTTGGAACACTGAAGCTTTCTTT

j_gene: TRBJ1-4
d_gene: -
v_gene: TRBV4-1
CDR3aa: CASSPSGRGLDEKLFF
CDR3nt: TGCGCCAGCAGCCCGTCCGGGAGGGGATTGGACGAAAAACTGTTTTTT